The 29 T cell receptor beta chains listed next were all sequenced from one sample in a study of T cell clonality in common variable immunodeficiency. The repertoire was sequenced with immunoSEQ multiplex PCR; TCRdb's copy has only in-frame clones and lacks some. Reported are under 25,000 clones, none seen only once; the ten largest carry under 30%. Broader study findings: Reportedly, TCR beta sequences from common variable immunodeficiency showed fewer deletions and N-nucleotide insertions.

No cognate antigen is known for these TCRs. Sequencing was carried out using peripheral blood mononuclear cells. Receptor source: a human donor with common variable immunodeficiency.

This clone appeared many times. At one boundary the junction diverges from the germline segment, which might be a read error. The observed sequence ends 3 residues before the CDR3 terminus, with the missing tail filled in from the germline J gene. The gene calls are TRBV4-2 and TRBJ2-1, with D perhaps TRBD1 (5 bases). Germline V gene sequence: CDR1 LGHNA, CDR2 YNFKEQ. The CDR3 is 16 amino acids. The CDR3 DNA, read in part, is TGCGCCAGCAGCCAAGGAACAGACAGTACCTACAATGAG. Translated, it gives CASSQGTDSTYNE. The CDR3 in its entirety is CASSQGTDSTYNEQFF.

This clone was counted a few times. The CDR3 extends 3 residues past the end of the read, so its final part is completed from the germline J gene. This chain connects TRBV18 to TRBJ2-3; 9 bases are shared with TRBD1. Germline loops: CDR1 KGHSH, CDR2 LQKENI. The length of the CDR3 is 16 residues. The junction had 11 bases not matched to a gene; V was cut back by 6 bases and J by 4 bases. The sequenced part of the CDR3 DNA is TGTGCCAGCTCCGCTTTAGGACAGGGGAAATCAGATACG. Protein sequence: CASSALGQGKSDT. In full, the CDR3 reads CASSALGQGKSDTQYF.

At least ten counts were recorded for this clone. The read is 3 residues too short to cover the CDR3 end, so that end is filled in from the germline J gene. The V gene is TRBV10-1, the J gene TRBJ1-5; no clear D gene. Trimming pared 5 bases from V and 5 bases from J, leaving 19 bases between. Germline loops: CDR1 WNHNN, CDR2 SYGVQD (reference sequence). The CDR3 extends over 16 amino acids. Here the CDR3 reads CASSKLEYVTYQPQHF. Partial CDR3 DNA: TGCGCCAGCAGTAAACTCGAGTATGTTACTTATCAGCCC.

This clone has more than one count but fewer than ten. The read halts 3 residues ahead of the CDR3 end, with the missing end drawn from the germline J gene. V and J are TRBV7-6 and TRBJ2-5, with D maybe TRBD1 (6 bases). V gave up 4 bases and J gave up 3 bases, with 9 bases separating them. This CDR3 is 13 amino acids long. Germline-derived CDR1 and CDR2 are SGHVS and FNYEAQ. CDR3 bases read: TGTGCCAGCAGCTCATACAGGGAAGAGACC. This codes for CASSSYREET. The entire CDR3 is CASSSYREETQYF.

Remarks on this clone: The sequenced fragment ends 3 residues before the CDR3 boundary, so the rest is inferred from the germline J gene. V gene TRBV7-9 combines with J gene TRBJ2-7; possibly TRBD1 for D (5 bases). CDR3 length: 14 residues. Trimming left V 4 bases short and J 6 bases short, with 16 bases between. The germline V gene has CDR1 SEHNR and CDR2 FQNEAQ (reference sequence). Partial CDR3 DNA: TGTGCCAGCAGCTCACAGGACACGAACAGCGAG. Translated: CASSSQDTNSE. The full-length CDR3 reads as CASSSQDTNSEQYF.

Details on this clone: The read halts 3 residues ahead of the CDR3 end, with the missing end drawn from the germline J gene. V and J are TRBV18 and TRBJ1-5; no reliable D call. The CDR3 is 13 residues long. V lost 3 bases and J lost 9, with 12 bases in between. Germline V gene sequence: CDR1 KGHSH, CDR2 LQKENI. The CDR3 DNA, read in part, is TGTGCCAGCTCACCCGCCCAGTTCCGGCCC. Its protein is CASSPAQFRP. The whole CDR3 sequence reads CASSPAQFRPQHF.

Turning to this clone: Read coverage stops 3 residues before the CDR3 terminus; the germline J gene supplies the remainder. The chain carries TRBV6-1 and TRBJ2-5, with TRBD2 matching over 11 bases. Per the germline V gene, CDR1 is MNHNS and CDR2 is SASEGT. Unmatched junction bases numbered 6, after V lost 1 base and J lost 5 bases. The CDR3 totals 16 residues. CDR3 loop: CASSEGLAGGEETQYF. CDR3 DNA, as far as it was read: TGTGCCAGCAGTGAAGGGCTAGCGGGGGGCGAGGAGACC.

This clone was seen many times. The read gets to within 3 residues of the CDR3 end, and the germline J gene fills in the rest. The chain carries TRBV19 and TRBJ2-7; 7 bases fit TRBD1. CDR1 is LNHDA and CDR2 is SQIVND in the germline V gene (reference sequence). The CDR3 totals 15 residues. V lost 6 bases and J lost 1; bases outside the gene matches: 9. The CDR3 protein is CASSSLRDSSYEQYF. CDR3 DNA, as far as it was read: TGTGCCAGTAGCTCACTCCGGGACAGTTCCTACGAG.

Remarks on this clone: The read falls 3 residues short of the CDR3 end, and the missing part is taken from the germline J gene. The J gene is TRBJ1-2, the V gene TRBV7-6; 7 positions agree with TRBD1. In germline, CDR1 is SGHVS, CDR2 FNYEAQ. The CDR3 loop spans 14 amino acids. Trimming at V came to 7 bases and at J to 6 bases, leaving 11 bases not matched to a gene. CDR3 residues: CASTSEGALDGYTF. The DNA read from the CDR3 is TGTGCCAGCACCTCAGAGGGGGCGCTGGATGGC.

This clone was detected many times. The read halts 3 residues ahead of the CDR3 end, with the missing end drawn from the germline J gene. The chain joins TRBV5-1 to TRBJ2-7; weak D call: TRBD2 (5 bases). The CDR3 is 16 amino acids. Trimming stripped 0 bases from V and 1 base from J, with 14 bases between. Germline assignment: CDR1 SGHRS and CDR2 YFSETQ. The CDR3 sequence is CASSLAGRGSSYEQYF. The sequenced CDR3 bases are TGCGCCAGCAGCTTGGCCGGTCGGGGTTCATCCTACGAG.

This clone has a handful of counts. The CDR3 protein is CSAYRDNYEQYF. Incomplete CDR3 DNA: TGCAGTGCTTACCGGGACAACTACGAG. The chain combines TRBV20-1 with TRBJ2-7; TRBD1 is a possible D gene (6 bases). Sequencing ends 3 residues short of the CDR3 end; the germline J gene provides the rest. The V end lost 5 bases, the J end lost 3 bases, and 11 bases lay between the germline ends. Germline V CDR1 and CDR2: DFQATT, SNEGSKA (reference sequence). This CDR3 region has 12 residues.

This clone has more than one count but fewer than ten. The missing CDR3 end, 3 residues past where the read stops, is filled in from the germline J gene. The V call is TRBV2, the J call TRBJ2-5; maybe TRBD2 (5 bases). There are 14 residues in the CDR3. Germline V gene data show CDR1 as SNHLY and CDR2 as FYNNEI. Trimming cost V 3 bases and J 5 bases, with 13 bases left between them. The CDR3 sequence: CASSDLYSGETQYF. The DNA read from the CDR3 is TGTGCCAGCAGTGATCTTTACTCGGGGGAGACC. The variable domain in full, completed from reference TRBV2 and TRBJ2-5, reads EPEVTQTPSHQVTQMGQEVILRCVPISNHLYFYWYRQILGQKVEFLVSFYNNEISEKSEIFDDQFSVERPDGSNFTLKIRSTKLEDSAMYFCASSDLYSGETQYFGPGTRLLVL.

About this clone itself: The CDR3 is cut off 3 residues early in the read; its end comes from the germline J gene. This rearrangement joins TRBV20-1 to TRBJ1-1; D is perhaps TRBD1 (5 bases). This CDR3 region has 11 residues. V gave up 5 bases and J gave up 3 bases, with 7 bases separating them. Germline CDR1 reads DFQATT; CDR2 reads SNEGSKA (reference sequence). This CDR3 is CSAQTDTEAFF. The CDR3 DNA, read in part, is TGCAGTGCTCAGACAGACACTGAA.

This clone has just a few counts. The read halts 3 residues ahead of the CDR3 end, with the missing end drawn from the germline J gene. This sequence joins TRBV6-1 and TRBJ2-3; D unclear. The CDR3 spans 16 residues. Trimming removed 2 bases from V and 2 bases from J, with 14 bases in between. Germline lookup yields CDR1 MNHNS and CDR2 SASEGT. Partial CDR3 DNA: TGTGCCAGCAGTGAACCCCTACCCCCTGTCACAGATACG. As protein: CASSEPLPPVTDT. The whole CDR3 reads CASSEPLPPVTDTQYF.

There are a few counts of this clone. The read terminates 3 residues ahead of where the CDR3 ends, so the germline J gene completes it. The chain uses TRBV19 and TRBJ2-1; no firm D call. The V gene lost 2 bases and the J gene lost 6 bases, with 5 bases spanning the gap. CDR3 size: 12 residues. The germline V gene has CDR1 LNHDA and CDR2 SQIVND (reference sequence). CDR3 in amino acids: CASSIRANEQFF. The CDR3 bases that were read are TGTGCCAGTAGTATAAGGGCCAATGAG. The whole variable domain, filled in from reference TRBV19 and TRBJ2-1, reads DGGITQSPKYLFRKEGQNVTLSCEQNLNHDAMYWYRQDPGQGLRLIYYSQIVNDFQKGDIAEGYSVSREKKESFPLTVTSAQKNPTAFYLCASSIRANEQFFGPGTRLTVL.

Comments on this clone: The read is 3 residues too short to cover the CDR3 end, so that end is filled in from the germline J gene. The chain carries TRBV18 and TRBJ2-7; D call uncertain. V was pared by 2 bases and J by 2 bases, with 13 bases between. The CDR3 totals 15 residues. Germline CDR1 is KGHSH and CDR2 is LQKENI. CDR3 bases read: TGTGCCAGCTCACCAGGTATGGGCAGACCCTACGAG. Its translation: CASSPGMGRPYE. The whole CDR3 protein is CASSPGMGRPYEQYF.

This clone was seen only a few times. The read comes to an end 3 residues before the CDR3 does, leaving the germline J gene to fill in the end. The V gene is TRBV19, the J gene TRBJ2-3; the match to TRBD1 covers 7 bases. The length of the CDR3 is 16 residues. Trimming removed 1 base from V and 2 bases from J; junction bases left unmatched: 6. CDR1 and CDR2 (germline): LNHDA, SQIVND (reference sequence). The CDR3 DNA, read in part, is TGTGCCAGTAGTATAGTAGGGGACAGCAACACAGATACG. Translating gives CASSIVGDSNTDT. The full CDR3 is CASSIVGDSNTDTQYF.

This clone has more than one count but fewer than ten. The read gets to within 3 residues of the CDR3 end, and the germline J gene fills in the rest. This chain joins TRBV19 and TRBJ2-3, with 7 bases aligning to TRBD1. Germline V gives CDR1 LNHDA, CDR2 SQIVND (reference sequence). The CDR3 is 14 residues long. The V gene end was trimmed by 5 bases and the J gene end by 3 bases; junction bases not matched to a gene: 5. This CDR3 is CASSPRQGTDTQYF. The CDR3 DNA, read in part, is TGTGCCAGTAGTCCGAGACAGGGAACAGATACG.

This clone has at least ten counts. The read stops 3 residues short of the end of the CDR3; the missing end is completed from the germline J gene. The chain employs TRBV6-2 or TRBV6-3 and TRBJ2-7; tentatively, D is TRBD1 (6 bases). Germline V CDR1 and CDR2: MNHEY, SVGEGT. The V end was cut by 0 bases, the J end by 0 bases, with 15 bases between. This CDR3 comprises 17 residues. The CDR3 DNA, read in part, is TGTGCCAGCAGTTACTCGCTGACAGGTATATTCTCCTACGAG. This gives the protein CASSYSLTGIFSYE. The full CDR3 sequence reads CASSYSLTGIFSYEQYF.

This clone was recorded a few times. Read data end 3 residues before the CDR3 end; the end is taken from the germline J gene. This chain connects TRBV19 to TRBJ2-5; 10 positions match TRBD2. This CDR3 contains 15 residues. Germline CDR1 is LNHDA and CDR2 is SQIVND (reference sequence). After removal of 2 bases from V and 5 bases from J, the junction contained 5 bases not matched to a gene. The part of the CDR3 DNA that was read is TGTGCCAGTAGTATAAGCGGGGGGGCGCGGGAGACC. Residues: CASSISGGARET. In full, the CDR3 is CASSISGGARETQYF.

This clone was counted ten times or more. CDR3 DNA (partial): TGTGCCAGTAGTCGGACAGGGGTTGGAGATACG. Protein sequence: CASSRTGVGDT. The entire CDR3 is CASSRTGVGDTQYF. The chain links TRBV19 to TRBJ2-3, with 9 bases that match TRBD1. The read stops 3 residues short of the end of the CDR3; the missing end is completed from the germline J gene. The trim removed 5 bases at V and 5 bases at J, leaving 5 bases unmatched. Germline V gene sequence: CDR1 LNHDA, CDR2 SQIVND (reference sequence). The length of the CDR3 is 14 residues.

Worth noting for this clone: The read ends 3 residues early relative to the CDR3; the germline J gene fills the gap. The rearrangement uses TRBV2 and TRBJ2-7; D call uncertain. The CDR3 is made up of 15 amino acids. With 3 bases removed from V and 0 bases from J, the gap between germline ends came to 12 bases. CDR1 is SNHLY, CDR2 FYNNEI, per germline. Incomplete CDR3 DNA: TGTGCCAGCAGTGATCTAACATCTAGCTCCTACGAG. Translating gives CASSDLTSSSYE. The whole CDR3 sequence reads CASSDLTSSSYEQYF. Looking up the rest from reference TRBV2 and TRBJ2-7 gives the full variable domain: EPEVTQTPSHQVTQMGQEVILRCVPISNHLYFYWYRQILGQKVEFLVSFYNNEISEKSEIFDDQFSVERPDGSNFTLKIRSTKLEDSAMYFCASSDLTSSSYEQYFGPGTRLTVT.

This clone has just a few counts. The CDR3 is cut off 3 residues early in the read; its end comes from the germline J gene. The chain couples TRBV18 to TRBJ2-3; 7 nucleotides match TRBD1. This CDR3 is built from 15 residues. Per germline, CDR1 KGHSH and CDR2 LQKENI. Unmatched junction bases numbered 3, after V lost 0 bases and J lost 3 bases. CDR3 DNA, as far as it was read: TGTGCCAGCTCACCACCGGGACAGTCAACAGATACG. Protein sequence: CASSPPGQSTDT. The CDR3 as a whole reads CASSPPGQSTDTQYF.

Notes on this clone: The read finishes 3 residues shy of the CDR3 end, and the germline J gene is used to complete it. The chain has TRBV7-3 and TRBJ2-5; 10 bases map to TRBD1. The CDR3 covers 14 residues. V lost 8 bases, J lost 4 bases, and 7 bases stayed unmatched. Per the germline V gene, CDR1 is SGHTA and CDR2 is FQGTGA. The CDR3 reads CASRGQGFLETQYF. The covered CDR3 bases are TGTGCCAGCCGGGGACAGGGGTTTTTAGAGACC.

Details on this clone: Sequencing ends 3 residues short of the CDR3 end; the germline J gene provides the rest. V gene TRBV2 combines with J gene TRBJ1-1; 8 bases line up with TRBD1. Unmatched junction bases numbered 8, after V lost 6 bases and J lost 5 bases. Germline-derived CDR1 and CDR2 are SNHLY and FYNNEI. This CDR3 is 14 amino acids long. The CDR3 sequence: CASRLTGVSTEAFF. The sequenced CDR3 bases are TGTGCCAGCAGATTGACAGGGGTGTCGACTGAA.

On this clone: Read sequence stops 3 residues before the CDR3 end, and the germline J gene provides the missing end. The chain uses TRBV19 and TRBJ2-7; D gene ambiguous. The CDR3 consists of 15 residues. The germline V gene has CDR1 LNHDA and CDR2 SQIVND (reference sequence). Trimming cost V 6 bases and J 3 bases, with 18 bases left between them. The sequenced part of the CDR3 DNA is TGTGCCAGTAGGTTTGCCGCCTTAACCAGCTACGAG. It yields the protein CASRFAALTSYE. The entire CDR3 protein is CASRFAALTSYEQYF.

This clone came up a few times. The read terminates 3 residues ahead of where the CDR3 ends, so the germline J gene completes it. The V gene is TRBV19, the J gene TRBJ1-5; possibly TRBD1 for D (5 bases). The CDR3 is made up of 15 amino acids. CDR1 and CDR2 (germline): LNHDA, SQIVND (reference sequence). V lost 4 bases, J lost 1 base, and 11 bases lay in between. The CDR3 is CASSTTESSNQPQHF. CDR3 bases read: TGTGCCAGTAGTACGACAGAAAGCAGCAATCAGCCC.

The table lists this clone with many counts. The read ends 3 residues shy of where the CDR3 ends; the end is completed using the germline J gene. The chain employs TRBV7-6 and TRBJ2-1; D might be TRBD1 (6 bases). This CDR3 is built from 12 residues. V gave up 3 bases and J gave up 7 bases, with 7 bases separating them. The germline gives CDR1 SGHVS, CDR2 FNYEAQ. CDR3 bases read: TGTGCCAGCAGCTTGCAGGGGAATGAG. This codes for CASSLQGNE. Given in full, the CDR3 is CASSLQGNEQFF.

For this clone: The read terminates 3 residues ahead of where the CDR3 ends, so the germline J gene completes it. The genes are TRBV19 and TRBJ1-5; 7 bases line up with TRBD1. The germline V gene encodes CDR1 LNHDA and CDR2 SQIVND (reference sequence). There are 15 residues in the CDR3. V lost 0 bases to trimming and J lost 4 bases; unmatched junction nucleotides: 3. CDR3 DNA (partial): TGTGCCAGTAGTATAGACAGGGGGGAAAATCAGCCC. It codes for CASSIDRGENQP. The full-length CDR3 reads as CASSIDRGENQPQHF.